This TCR beta chain came from a study of blood T cell repertoires in COVID-19. Seattle patient enrollment occurred during active infection, with longitudinal follow-up thereafter. CDR1 is SGHRS, CDR2 YFSETQ, per germline. V was clipped by 4 bases and J by 4 bases, with 17 bases between them. CDR3 length equals 15 residues. Assay: immunoSEQ multiplex PCR; the TCRdb copy retains only in-frame clones and omits some. Here the sample spans about 170,000 clones, around 92% being singletons. The sequence was collected from a man aged 30 to 39 with COVID-19, enrolled during active disease. Sequencing was performed on peripheral blood. The chain is built from TRBV5-1 and TRBJ2-5; D possibly corresponds to TRBD2 (5 bases). The CDR3 is CASSGGPQEVETQYF. The CDR3 coding sequence is TGCGCCAGCAGCGGAGGACCCCAGGAGGTAGAGACCCAGTACTTC.